One sample yielded the 15 T cell receptor beta chains listed below, sequenced in a study of blood T cells in healthy people across ages. Sample-barcoded 5' priming and a J-beta primer mix drove a second PCR of 7 to 11 cycles. TCRdb processed the 5' RACE reads anew with MiXCR; each CDR3 protein has one entry. The repertoire holds about 680,000 distinct CDR3 sequences, around 48% seen once, with about 32% in the top ten. Material for sequencing was blood. These receptors were collected from a woman in her sixties or seventies in good health.

This clonotype was seen once. The chain uses TRBV6-2 or TRBV6-3 and TRBJ1-2; D is perhaps TRBD1 (6 bases). The germline V gene has CDR1 MNHEY and CDR2 SVGEGT. The CDR3 loop spans 14 amino acids. V was clipped by 6 bases and J by 6 bases, with 17 bases between them. As DNA, the CDR3 is TGTGCCAGCAGCCTGGACAGCGCTGAGGATGGCTACACCTTC. The encoded protein is CASSLDSAEDGYTF.

The chain combines TRBV28 with TRBJ1-2; TRBD1 matches 7 bases. The CDR3 is 14 residues long. With V trimmed by 6 bases and J by 4 bases, 8 bases remained unmatched. The germline CDR1 and CDR2 sequences are MDHEN and SYDVKM. The CDR3 sequence is CASRGDRDCYGYTF. Written as DNA, the CDR3 is TGTGCCAGCAGGGGTGACAGGGATTGCTATGGCTACACCTTC.

The chain links TRBV9 to TRBJ2-7, with D hard to call. The J call may be incorrect, as the DNA end agrees better with TRBJ2-5. Germline V lookup: CDR1 SGDLS, CDR2 YYNGEE. The CDR3 runs 13 residues. The CDR3: CASSVDSVGTQYF. CDR3 in DNA: TGTGCCAGCAGCGTAGACAGCGTAGGGACCCAGTACTTC.

The chain couples TRBV5-1 to TRBJ2-2; D is unresolved. The length of the CDR3 is 15 residues. Trimming left V 2 bases short and J 8 bases short, with 16 bases between. Germline-derived CDR1 and CDR2 are SGHRS and YFSETQ. CDR3 in DNA: TGCGCCAGCAGCTTCTTTAGCCAACAAAAGGGGGAGCTGTTTTTT. It is translated as CASSFFSQQKGELFF.

Comment on this clonotype: Compared with germline, one end of the junction differs, possibly owing to a read error. The chain employs TRBV15 and TRBJ1-1; D call uncertain. CDR1 is LNHNV, CDR2 YYDKDF, per germline (reference sequence). The CDR3 length is 16 residues. CDR3 region: CATSRDKRPMNTETFF. Written as DNA, the CDR3 is TGTGCCACCAGCAGAGATAAACGGCCGATGAACACTGAAACTTTCTTT.

Of note for this clonotype: Its ends do not fully match the called genes, so a read error is possible. The genes are TRBV7-9 and TRBJ1-6; D might be TRBD1 (5 bases). Germline loops: CDR1 SEHNR, CDR2 FQNEAQ (reference sequence). CDR3 size: 15 residues. The CDR3, as DNA: TGTGCCAGCAGCGCGCTACAGGCCGAGAATTCACCCCCCCACTTT. This sequence encodes CASSALQAENSPPHF.

The chain has TRBV7-9 and TRBJ2-1; D uncertain. With 5 bases removed from V and 2 bases from J, the gap between germline ends came to 7 bases. Per germline, CDR1 SEHNR and CDR2 FQNEAQ (reference sequence). The CDR3 spans 13 residues. The CDR3 sequence: CASSVDTYNEQFF. CDR3 nucleotides: TGTGCCAGCAGCGTCGATACCTACAATGAGCAGTTCTTC.

This chain uses TRBV15 with TRBJ2-5; D assignment may be TRBD1 or TRBD2 (6 bases each). The CDR3 covers 15 residues. CDR1 LNHNV and CDR2 YYDKDF come from the germline V gene (reference sequence). V shed 3 bases and J shed 2 bases, with 13 bases lying between them. The CDR3 coding sequence is TGTGCCACCAGCAGCAGGGGAGGATCGCAAGAGACCCAGTACTTC. Protein: CATSSRGGSQETQYF. The full variable domain, completed using reference TRBV15 and TRBJ2-5, is DAMVIQNPRYQVTQFGKPVTLSCSQTLNHNVMYWYQQKSSQAPKLLFHYYDKDFNNEADTPDNFQSRRPNTSFCFLDIRSPGLGDTAMYLCATSSRGGSQETQYFGPGTRLLVL.

This clonotype came up many times. The rearrangement uses TRBV2 and TRBJ2-7; a possible D gene is TRBD1 (6 bases). In germline, CDR1 is SNHLY, CDR2 FYNNEI. The CDR3 loop spans 18 amino acids. Trimming stripped 4 bases from V and 7 bases from J, with 29 bases between. CDR3 nucleotide sequence: TGTGCCAGCAGTGGACCCGAGGGCCGGACAGAGAGACCTCGGGAGCAGTACTTC. Translating it yields CASSGPEGRTERPREQYF.

V is TRBV4-2 and J is TRBJ2-1; 8 nucleotides align to TRBD2. V trimming: 1 base; J trimming: 7 bases; junction bases outside the gene matches: 12. Germline V gives CDR1 LGHNA, CDR2 YNFKEQ. The CDR3 covers 17 residues. The CDR3 region has the DNA TGTGCCAGCAGCCAAGGTGAGGGCGGGAGGACTGCAAATGAGCAGTTCTTC. Encoded protein: CASSQGEGGRTANEQFF.

The chain couples TRBV5-1 to TRBJ1-1; no firm D call. Germline CDR1 and CDR2: SGHRS and YFSETQ. V was clipped by 4 bases and J by 2 bases, with 15 bases between them. The CDR3 has 15 residues. The CDR3 bases are TGCGCCAGCAGCGCCAACCCGGGTAAAAACACTGAAGCTTTCTTT. Residues: CASSANPGKNTEAFF.

This sequence joins TRBV11-2 and TRBJ1-2, with a weak D call TRBD1 (5 bases). CDR1 is SGHAT and CDR2 is FQNNGV in the germline V gene. V was shortened by 5 bases and J by 3 bases, with 16 bases between the two germline ends. This CDR3 is 15 amino acids long. CDR3: CASSPGGALHYGYTF. In DNA, the CDR3 is TGTGCCAGCAGCCCAGGAGGGGCGCTCCACTATGGCTACACCTTC. The variable domain in full, completed from reference TRBV11-2 and TRBJ1-2, reads EAGVAQSPRYKIIEKRQSVAFWCNPISGHATLYWYQQILGQGPKLLIQFQNNGVVDDSQLPKDRFSAERLKGVDSTLKIQPAKLEDSAVYLCASSPGGALHYGYTFGSGTRLTVV.

The chain recombines TRBV7-3 with TRBJ2-1, with D perhaps TRBD2 (5 bases). Germline CDR1 SGHTA, CDR2 FQGTGA. The CDR3 runs to 15 residues. Between the trimmed V and J ends, which lost 1 base and 6 bases, there was a span of 13 bases. The CDR3 coding sequence is TGTGCCAGCAGCTTAAAGGCGGGCCTATCCAATGAGCAGTTCTTC. It encodes CASSLKAGLSNEQFF.

This clonotype was seen a handful of times. The V gene is TRBV18, the J gene TRBJ1-2; D remains unclear. Trimming pared 0 bases from V and 8 bases from J, leaving 16 bases between. CDR1 is KGHSH, CDR2 LQKENI, per germline. This CDR3 has 15 residues. CDR3 region: CASSPPSVSQKGYTF. The CDR3 DNA reads TGTGCCAGCTCACCACCTTCGGTATCCCAGAAAGGCTACACCTTC.

This clonotype was picked up a small number of times. The chain joins TRBV21-1 to TRBJ2-5; the table names TRBD1, a call not compared with the DNA. TRBV21-1 constitutes a pseudogene. CDR3 size: 18 residues. The CDR3 DNA sequence: TGTGCCAGCAGCAACAGTTATAGGGGGACGAGGCGAGAAGAGACCCAGTACTTC. Translating it yields CASSNSYRGTRREETQYF.